This section outlines one TCR beta chain sequence together with its context. The antigen remains undetermined. Assay used: immunoSEQ multiplex PCR; TCRdb lists only in-frame clones, some missing. In the table there are 250,000 to 300,000 clones, around 91% of which are singletons. The donors were in the approximately 110-subject validation cohort; that cohort was separate from the approximately 670-subject first cohort. V trimming: 2 bases; J trimming: 4 bases; junction bases outside the gene matches: 11. The CDR3 runs 17 residues. CDR1 and CDR2 (germline): SGHNT, YYREEE (reference sequence). This specimen comes from a study of cytomegalovirus exposure and HLA in healthy donors. Study-wide context: The roughly 130 validation repertoires used the same platform as the roughly 670 first-cohort repertoires (as reported by a later analysis).

General observations from the study: According to the study, about 180 TCR beta chains were cytomegalovirus-associated. Rarity characterized most TCR sequences, yet some public TCRs appeared in many donors.

The chain has TRBV5-4 and TRBJ2-3; 9 nucleotides agree with TRBD1. Sequences were obtained from PBMCs. The clonotype originates from a woman between 18 and 29 years old in good health and CMV-seronegative. The CDR3 here is CASSFSPGTGLADTQYF. The CDR3 DNA is TGTGCCAGCAGCTTTTCCCCCGGGACAGGGTTGGCAGATACGCAGTATTTT.